What follows is one T cell receptor beta chain and its context. This specimen comes from a study of blood T cell repertoires in COVID-19. Across the whole study: Acute and convalescent COVID-19 samples came from the United States, Italy and Spain. The cDNA or gDNA used as material had been derived from T cells, B-cell-depleted T cells, or PBMCs.

Germline CDR1 reads LNHDA; CDR2 reads SQIVND (reference sequence). Trimming removed 4 bases at V and 5 bases at J, with 11 bases between. The CDR3 has 13 residues. Sequenced by immunoSEQ multiplex PCR; TCRdb stores in-frame clones only, minus some. This sample yields roughly 240,000 clones, of which 85% are seen a single time; approximately 8.6% belongs to the top ten. The material sequenced was PBMCs or T cells enriched from blood (not recorded which). This TCR derives from a woman aged 50 to 60 with acute COVID-19. The chain has TRBV19 and TRBJ2-5; the D is unclear. DNA of the CDR3: TGTGCCAGTAGTAAAAGCCTGGAGGAGACCCAGTACTTC. Amino acid sequence: CASSKSLEETQYF.